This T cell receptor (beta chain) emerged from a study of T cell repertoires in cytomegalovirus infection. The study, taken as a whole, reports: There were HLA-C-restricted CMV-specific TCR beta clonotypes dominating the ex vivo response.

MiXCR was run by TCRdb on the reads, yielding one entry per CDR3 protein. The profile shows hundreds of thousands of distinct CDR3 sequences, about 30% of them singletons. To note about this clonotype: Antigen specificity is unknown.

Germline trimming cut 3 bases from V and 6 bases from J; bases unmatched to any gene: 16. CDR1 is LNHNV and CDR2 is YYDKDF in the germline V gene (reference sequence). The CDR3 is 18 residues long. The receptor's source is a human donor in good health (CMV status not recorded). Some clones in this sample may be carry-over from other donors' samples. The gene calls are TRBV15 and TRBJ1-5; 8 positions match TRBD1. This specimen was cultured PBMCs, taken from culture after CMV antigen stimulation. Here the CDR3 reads CATSRSRDRPGGGQPQHF. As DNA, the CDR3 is TGTGCCACCAGCAGGTCCCGGGACAGGCCGGGAGGGGGTCAGCCCCAGCATTTT.